This T cell receptor (beta chain) was profiled in a study of T-cell reconstitution after alpha-beta-depleted transplantation in children. The TCRbeta library incorporated unique molecular identifiers. From the PCR reads, TCRdb called clonotypes with MiXCR, one entry per CDR3 protein. The sample gives a few hundred thousand distinct CDR3 sequences, approximately 13% of which show up once; around 2.2% is in the top ten. Trimming removed 2 bases at V and 2 bases at J, with 21 bases between. From germline, CDR1 is SGHRS and CDR2 YFSETQ. This CDR3 has 18 amino acids. This clonotype was seen a handful of times.

V is TRBV5-1 and J is TRBJ2-3; possibly TRBD2 for D (5 bases). This clonotype originated in a male patient between 5 and 17 years old who had a stem cell transplant for acute myeloid leukemia, so the T cells may come from the graft donor. The sequencing here drew on PBMCs, mostly from graft donor cells, taken 360 days after TCRalphabeta/CD19-depleted stem cell transplant. The CDR3 DNA is TGCGCCAGCAGCTTAAGGGAGAGGAAACCTTTCATCACAGATACGCAGTATTTT. Protein: CASSLRERKPFITDTQYF.